This T cell receptor (beta chain) was profiled in a study of early stage breast cancer tumors. Produced via immunoSEQ multiplex PCR; TCRdb's table is partial and in-frame only. The table lists roughly 30,000 clones, roughly four fifths of them singletons. On this clone: Its antigen is undetermined.

CDR3 length: 11 residues. V lost 4 bases and J 1 base, leaving 1 base between the germline ends. CDR1 is SEHNR and CDR2 is FQNEAQ in the germline V gene (reference sequence). Study observations and caveats: In about 90% of the 16 patients, blood comparison separated tumor from normal breast. Compared with adjacent normal breast, tumors showed approximately 2.5-fold denser, more clonal T cells.

Source material: breast tumor tissue. The chain carries TRBV7-9 and TRBJ2-5; D unclear. The clonotype was recovered from a person aged 25 to 39 with breast cancer. The CDR3 here is CASSSQETQYF. The CDR3 DNA sequence: TGTGCCAGCAGCTCCCAAGAGACCCAGTACTTC.